This TCR beta chain emerged from a study of T cell repertoires in cytomegalovirus infection. The V gene lost 5 bases and the J gene lost 4 bases, with 12 bases spanning the gap. This CDR3 region has 13 residues. CDR1 SEHNR and CDR2 FQNEAQ come from the germline V gene (reference sequence). From the reads, TCRdb called clonotypes with MiXCR, one entry per CDR3 protein. The table has under 50,000 distinct CDR3 sequences, over 20% seen once. Whole-study results and caveats: The cumulative frequency of public TCR beta families identified carriers of CMV plus the relevant HLA.

The table lists this clonotype with a few counts. The antigen remains undetermined. The sequence came from a human donor in good health (CMV status not recorded). Some clones in this sample may be carry-over from other donors' samples. The sequencing here drew on CD8+ T cells from cultured PBMCs, taken from culture after CMV antigen stimulation. The chain employs TRBV7-9 and TRBJ2-7; D gene ambiguous. CDR3: CASSPLGQYEQYF. The DNA for the CDR3 is TGTGCCAGCAGCCCTCTGGGCCAATACGAGCAGTACTTC.